Only a few counts were recorded for the clone carrying this TCR beta chain. The antigen is undetermined. Treatment reported: approximately nine-day PBMC culture with coronavirus spike peptide pools or control peptides (ViraFEST assay). ViraFEST expanded antigen-specific T cells with peptide pools, then sequenced TCRs. These data are taken from a study of vaccination and CD4 T cells after COVID-19. For the study at large: Typically, post-vaccine samples were obtained a median approximately 74 days after dose two, within a range of 14 to 241.

With 2 bases clipped from V and 4 bases from J, the junction kept 7 bases outside the gene matches. CDR1 is ENHRY and CDR2 is SYGVKD in the germline V gene. The CDR3 is 15 residues long. Points from the study as a whole: The median count of SARS-CoV-2-reactive clonotypes rose from 21 to 38, not significantly.

With the Oncomine TCR Beta short-read assay, DNA from cultured CD4+ T cells was sequenced. Each CDR3 protein gets one entry after TCRdb re-called the PCR reads with MiXCR. The sample holds about 14,000 distinct CDR3 sequences, around 60% seen once. The TCR sequence derives from a human donor who had recovered from COVID-19. The specimen sequenced was CD4+ T cells from blood, cultured in vitro. V usage is TRBV10-3 and J usage is TRBJ1-1, with 7 bases that match TRBD1. CDR3 amino acids: CAISERGPGGTEAFF. The CDR3 nucleotides read TGTGCCATCAGTGAGAGGGGGCCTGGTGGCACTGAAGCTTTCTTT.